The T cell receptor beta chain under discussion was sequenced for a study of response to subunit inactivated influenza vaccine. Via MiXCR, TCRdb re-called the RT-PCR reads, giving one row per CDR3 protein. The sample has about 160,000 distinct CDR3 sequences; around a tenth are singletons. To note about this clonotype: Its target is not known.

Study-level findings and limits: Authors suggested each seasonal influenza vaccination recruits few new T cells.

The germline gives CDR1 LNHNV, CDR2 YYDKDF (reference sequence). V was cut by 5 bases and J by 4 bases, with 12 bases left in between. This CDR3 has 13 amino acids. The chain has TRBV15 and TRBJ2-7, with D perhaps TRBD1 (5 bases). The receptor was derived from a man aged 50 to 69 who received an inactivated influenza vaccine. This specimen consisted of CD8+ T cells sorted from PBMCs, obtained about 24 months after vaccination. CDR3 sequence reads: CATSPAGYYEQYF. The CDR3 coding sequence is TGTGCCACCAGCCCTGCAGGGTATTACGAGCAGTACTTC.